Presented here are 10 T cell receptor beta chains from one specimen sequenced in a study of beta chain features in type 1 diabetes. Expressed TCRB transcripts were sequenced after all isolated RNA was converted to cDNA. Assay used: immunoSEQ multiplex PCR; TCRdb lists only in-frame clones, some missing. The sample includes approximately 170,000 clones, about 9.1% of them seen just once. Sequencing used central memory CD4+ T cells from blood. The source of these receptors is a young woman in good health.

The chain links TRBV5-4 to TRBJ2-3; TRBD2 aligns across 9 bases. V dropped 4 bases and J dropped 0; count of bases not matched to a gene: 6. Looked up from germline, CDR1 is SGHNT and CDR2 is YYREEE (reference sequence). The CDR3 extends over 16 amino acids. Here the CDR3 reads CASSPPTSGSTDTQYF. The CDR3 DNA follows: TGTGCCAGCAGCCCGCCGACTAGCGGAAGCACAGATACGCAGTATTTT.

This clone was seen more than once but under ten times. V usage is TRBV4-1 and J usage is TRBJ2-7; 10 nucleotides align to TRBD2. Trimming removed 4 bases from V and 8 bases from J; junction bases left unmatched: 14. The germline V gene has CDR1 MGHRA and CDR2 YSYEKL. This CDR3 spans 16 amino acids. The chain's CDR3 is CASSPPGAGGPTQQYF. The DNA for the CDR3 is TGCGCCAGCAGCCCGCCCGGAGCGGGAGGGCCAACCCAGCAGTACTTC.

This rearrangement joins TRBV6-6 to TRBJ2-7; the D gene is possibly TRBD2 (5 bases). The CDR3 covers 15 residues. Germline assignment: CDR1 MNHNY and CDR2 SVGAGI (reference sequence). V dropped 5 bases and J dropped 0 bases, with 14 bases sitting between them. CDR3 in DNA: TGTGCCAGCAGTCCGGAGCGGTACAACTCCTACGAGCAGTACTTC. This encodes CASSPERYNSYEQYF.

The chain combines TRBV7-9 with TRBJ2-1, with a tentative D call TRBD1 (5 bases). Trimming shortened V by 1 base and J by 10 bases, and 8 bases separated the two germline ends. The CDR3 contains 12 residues. Germline CDR1 is SEHNR and CDR2 is FQNEAQ (reference sequence). DNA of the CDR3: TGTGCCAGCAGCTTAGTAAGGACAGAGCAGTTCTTC. Translated: CASSLVRTEQFF.

This clone was found a few times. V is TRBV18 and J is TRBJ1-1, with D possibly TRBD1 on 6 matching bases. Trimming cost V 6 bases and J 3 bases, with 14 bases left between them. This CDR3 is built from 14 residues. Germline CDR1 and CDR2: KGHSH and LQKENI. CDR3 DNA sequence: TGTGCCAGCTCCCGCGGACAGTACGACACTGAAGCTTTCTTT. This codes for CASSRGQYDTEAFF. The complete variable domain, with remaining parts taken from reference TRBV18 and TRBJ1-1, reads NAGVMQNPRHLVRRRGQEARLRCSPMKGHSHVYWYRQLPEEGLKFMVYLQKENIIDESGMPKERFSAEFPKEGPSILRIQQVVRGDSAAYFCASSRGQYDTEAFFGQGTRLTVV.

This clone appeared a single time. The CDR3 nucleotides are TGCGCCAGCAGCTTCGGGACAGGCATTAGGAACACCATATATTTT. Protein sequence: CASSFGTGIRNTIYF. This chain joins TRBV5-1 and TRBJ1-3, with 8 bases lining up with TRBD1. The length of the CDR3 is 15 residues. The trim removed 2 bases at V and 7 bases at J, leaving 8 bases unmatched. Germline CDR1 and CDR2: SGHRS and YFSETQ.

This clone was detected a few times. The gene calls are TRBV18 and TRBJ1-1; perhaps TRBD1 as D (5 bases). The V gene's germline CDR1 is KGHSH and CDR2 LQKENI. There are 16 residues in the CDR3. Deletions cut 3 bases from V and 0 bases from J, with 14 bases between. CDR3 DNA sequence: TGTGCCAGCTCACCGGAGGGGCAGACCATGAACACTGAAGCTTTCTTT. Translation gives CASSPEGQTMNTEAFF.

This clone came up a few times. V and J are TRBV25-1 and TRBJ2-3; D might be TRBD1 (6 bases). Trimming cost V 3 bases and J 3 bases, with 16 bases left between them. The CDR3 sequence is 16 residues long. Per germline, CDR1 MGHDK and CDR2 SYGVNS. CDR3 coding DNA: TGTGCCAGCAGTGATACAGGGATGGGGCTGACAGATACGCAGTATTTT. This codes for CASSDTGMGLTDTQYF. Complete variable domain (other parts from reference TRBV25-1 and TRBJ2-3): EADIYQTPRYLVIGTGKKITLECSQTMGHDKMYWYQQDPGMELHLIHYSYGVNSTEKGDLSSESTVSRIRTEHFPLTLESARPSHTSQYLCASSDTGMGLTDTQYFGPGTRLTVL.

This clone was found a few times. This chain uses TRBV4-1 with TRBJ2-5; a possible D gene is TRBD2 (7 bases). Trimming left V 1 base short and J 4 bases short, with 19 bases between. The CDR3 has 17 residues. Germline V lookup: CDR1 MGHRA, CDR2 YSYEKL. CDR3 protein: CASSQGVGGATLETQYF. The CDR3 nucleotides are TGCGCCAGCAGCCAAGGTGTGGGGGGGGCCACTTTAGAGACCCAGTACTTC.

This rearrangement joins TRBV5-1 to TRBJ1-1; TRBD1 aligns across 9 bases. Germline lookup yields CDR1 SGHRS and CDR2 YFSETQ. This CDR3 is 13 amino acids long. V was pared by 7 bases and J by 4 bases, with 5 bases of the junction left unmatched. This chain's CDR3 is CASRQGEFTEAFF. The CDR3, as DNA: TGCGCCAGCCGACAGGGGGAGTTCACTGAAGCTTTCTTT.